This TCR beta chain was retrieved from a study of T cells in Graves' hyperthyroidism and ophthalmopathy. RNA transcripts provided the source from which TCR beta CDR3 regions were amplified. The HTBI set primed first-round TCR CDR3 RT-PCR. Each CDR3 protein gets one entry after TCRdb re-called the multiplex PCR reads with MiXCR. The sample consists of around 400,000 distinct CDR3 sequences, more than 15% of them appearing once. Ten or more counts support this clonotype. Trimming stripped 5 bases from V and 0 bases from J, with 20 bases between. The CDR3 is made up of 19 amino acids. Germline loops: CDR1 SGHAT, CDR2 FQNNGV.

Sequenced: blood. The chain uses TRBV11-2 and TRBJ2-6; D possibly matches TRBD1 or TRBD2 (5 bases each). The receptor was derived from a woman aged 18-29 years with Graves' hyperthyroidism that later progressed to Graves' ophthalmopathy. CDR3 in amino acids: CASSHYLLSGSSGANVLTF. In DNA, the CDR3 is TGTGCCAGCAGCCATTATCTCCTCTCAGGGAGCTCTGGGGCCAACGTCCTGACTTTC.